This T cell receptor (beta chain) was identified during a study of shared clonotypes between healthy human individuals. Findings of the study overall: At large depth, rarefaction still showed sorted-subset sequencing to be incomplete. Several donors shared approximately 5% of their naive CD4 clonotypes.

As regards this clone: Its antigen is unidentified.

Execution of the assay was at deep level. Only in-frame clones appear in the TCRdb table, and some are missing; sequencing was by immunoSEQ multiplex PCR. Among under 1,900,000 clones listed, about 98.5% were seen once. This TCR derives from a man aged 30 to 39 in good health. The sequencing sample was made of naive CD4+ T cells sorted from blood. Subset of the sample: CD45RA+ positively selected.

DNA of the CDR3: TGTGCCAGCAGCGTGGACAGGGGGATGTACGAGCAGTACTTC. Translating gives CASSVDRGMYEQYF. This rearrangement joins TRBV5-4 to TRBJ2-7; TRBD1 aligns across 10 bases. Germline V gene data show CDR1 as SGHNT and CDR2 as YYREEE (reference sequence). CDR3 length: 14 amino acids. With 4 bases clipped from V and 4 bases from J, the junction kept 5 bases outside the gene matches.